These T cell receptor beta chains were read from a single sample in a study of T cells in Graves' hyperthyroidism and ophthalmopathy. TCRdb independently ran MiXCR on the multiplex PCR reads; one entry per CDR3 protein. This table has around 300,000 distinct CDR3 sequences, roughly 20% appearing once. Material: blood. Receptors originate from a man younger than 45 with Graves' ophthalmopathy. Each CDR3 is given with its conserved first and last residue.

TRBJ2-7 TRBV20-1 CSANLAGVGGEQYF
TRBJ2-1 TRBV29-1 CSVPMGNNEQFF
TRBJ2-6 TRBV12-3/TRBV12-4 CASSMEANVLTF
TRBJ2-4 TRBV28 CASSPHRGGGLNIQYF
TRBJ2-1 TRBV24-1 CATSDSDRREQFF
TRBJ2-4 TRBV11-3 CASSLGWGHIQYF
TRBJ2-7 TRBV27 CASSSIIPYEQYF
TRBJ2-7 TRBV9 CASSVAPGTSVEQYF
TRBJ2-1 TRBV18 CASSPLQGQFF
TRBJ2-7 TRBV7-9 CASSGQRPLGYEQYF
TRBJ2-5 TRBV5-1 CASQTQGEETQYF
TRBJ2-5 TRBV5-8 CASSPFSGVGETQYF
TRBJ2-7 TRBV9 CASSLERDNSYEQYF
TRBJ2-7 TRBV6-1 CASSYVRGSYEQYF
TRBJ2-1 TRBV7-9 CASSLVAGEQFF
TRBJ1-3 TRBV12-3/TRBV12-4 CASSFQGGRNTIYF
TRBJ2-7 TRBV2 CASSERGTASSYEQYF
TRBJ2-7 TRBV6-5 CASSYSPRRDEQYF
TRBJ2-7 TRBV5-1 CASSGGDGYEQYF
TRBJ1-1 TRBV11-3 CASSLRGTVATEAFF
TRBJ1-1 TRBV5-6 CASSTWGNTEAFF
TRBJ1-5 TRBV7-8 CASSKGGGSNQPQHF
TRBJ2-1 TRBV5-1 CASRGSGQGYNEQFF
TRBJ2-7 TRBV20-1 CSARGPGGGYEQYF
TRBJ2-3 TRBV28 CASSFYGTSGRRTDTQYF
TRBJ1-1 TRBV6-1 CASTGLRMNTEAFF
TRBJ2-6 TRBV20-1 CSARTLTSGANVLTF
TRBJ2-7 TRBV19 CASRSGSGGSHEQYF
TRBJ2-1 TRBV24-1 CATSDLHEQFF
TRBJ2-1 TRBV19 CASSMGQGGRYEQFF
TRBJ2-7 TRBV11-2 CASSLISEQYF
TRBJ2-2 TRBV20-1 CSAAGLPNPGELFF
TRBJ2-4 TRBV12-3/TRBV12-4 CASSFLLAGGVAKNIQYF
TRBJ2-3 TRBV12-3/TRBV12-4 CASSRHRGGTDTQYF
TRBJ2-1 TRBV6-6 CASSYSGNNEQFF
TRBJ1-5 TRBV4-2 CASSQDLTRSNQPQHF
TRBJ2-3 TRBV15 CATSRDQKLGAGGIFSTDTQYF
TRBJ2-3 TRBV24-1 CATSDSVTDTQYF
TRBJ2-7 TRBV20-1 CSARDGAGSYEQYF
TRBJ1-4 TRBV30 CAWSTPGGSEKLFF
TRBJ1-2 TRBV20-1 CSATSGQTPYGYTF
TRBJ2-1 TRBV6-1 CASSHRDDEQFF
TRBJ2-2 TRBV20-1 CSARDRPGELFF
TRBJ2-1 TRBV3-1 CASSEGDPYNEQFF
TRBJ1-3 TRBV30 CAWSYRGSGNTIYF
TRBJ2-5 TRBV28 CASSLRTNEETQYF
TRBJ1-5 TRBV2 CASRSLSLSNQPQHF
TRBJ2-3 TRBV19 CASSIVRAGRSTDTQYF
TRBJ2-1 TRBV6-5 CASRLAGSNEQFF
TRBJ1-1 TRBV5-1 CASTRGTGGPGAEAFF
TRBJ2-7 TRBV5-1 CASSLDSVSYEQYF
TRBJ2-3 TRBV14 CASSHRGAGTDTQYF
TRBJ2-1 TRBV11-2 CASSWGQGATNEQFF
TRBJ2-3 TRBV11-3 CASSRRTDIDTQYF